Listed below are T cell receptor beta chains from one sample, sequenced in a study of T cell responses to AZD1222 COVID-19 vaccine. The table came from immunoSEQ multiplex PCR; TCRdb's copy has only in-frame clones and leaves some out. The table shows 90,000 to 150,000 clones, with about 87% occurring only once. The sample here was peripheral blood, taken on day 0 of AZD1222 vaccination. These TCRs come from an adult in good health. Both conserved end residues are part of each CDR3. The order of the fields is clone size, V gene, J gene, D gene, CDR3 protein, CDR3 DNA. A D gene is named only where the DNA matches it firmly. Rows give clone size only sometimes, using once, few, many, or a class for an expanded clone.

once	TRBV9	TRBJ2-2	TRBD2	CASSLPGGGGELFF	TGTGCCAGCAGCCTCCCCGGGGGGGGCGGGGAGCTGTTTTTT
once	TRBV7-2	TRBJ2-7	-	CASSLAGEAAYEQYF	TGTGCCAGCAGCTTAGCTGGGGAGGCGGCCTACGAGCAGTACTTC
-	TRBV5-5	TRBJ2-7	TRBD1	CASILKGAEQYF	TGTGCCAGCATCCTGAAGGGGGCCGAGCAGTACTTC
-	TRBV30	TRBJ2-1	-	CAWSVPKSGPDYNEQFF	TGTGCCTGGAGTGTACCAAAGTCAGGACCGGACTACAATGAGCAGTTCTTC
-	TRBV23-1	TRBJ2-5	-	CASSQFRGETQYF	TGCGCCAGCAGTCAATTCCGGGGAGAGACCCAGTACTTC
-	TRBV7-2	TRBJ2-7	TRBD2	CASSEQLAGVTEQYF	TGTGCCAGCAGCGAACAACTAGCGGGAGTAACCGAGCAGTACTTC
-	TRBV7-3	TRBJ2-1	-	CASSLGWGSYNEQFF	TGTGCCAGCAGCTTAGGCTGGGGCTCCTACAATGAGCAGTTCTTC
-	TRBV19	TRBJ2-1	TRBD2	CASKAGVDYVYEQFF	TGTGCCAGTAAAGCGGGAGTCGACTATGTCTATGAGCAGTTCTTC
-	TRBV12-3/TRBV12-4	TRBJ2-1	-	CASSRLGVNEQFF	TGTGCCAGCAGTCGACTGGGAGTCAATGAGCAGTTCTTC
-	TRBV2	TRBJ2-7	-	CASSSSVTPSTEQYF	TGTGCCAGCAGCAGCTCCGTCACCCCTAGTACCGAGCAGTACTTC
-	TRBV24-1	TRBJ2-5	TRBD2	CATSEARLGLAGGETQYF	TGTGCCACCAGTGAGGCCAGATTGGGACTAGCGGGAGGAGAGACCCAGTACTTC
-	TRBV6-2/TRBV6-3	TRBJ1-1	-	CASSYDVGNTEAFF	TGTGCCAGCAGTTACGACGTGGGCAACACTGAAGCTTTCTTT